This paragraph covers one T cell receptor beta chain sequence. The CDR3 is 16 residues long. Germline V CDR1 and CDR2: KGHDR, SFDVKD. J was trimmed by 1 base and V by 4 bases; bases with no gene match: 7. This record comes from a study of blood T cell repertoires in COVID-19. Study information: Samples representing acute and convalescent COVID-19 were sourced from the United States, Italy and Spain. The analysed material was cDNA or gDNA that came from T cells, B-cell-depleted T cells, or PBMCs.

The authors' processing: From reference gene primer amplification, estimates of nucleated cell counts were derived. Assay: immunoSEQ multiplex PCR; the TCRdb copy retains only in-frame clones and omits some. V and J calls and clone size are copied from that table; D and trimming were computed from the DNA. The sample consists of 250,000 to 300,000 clones, 86% of them appearing once. This clonotype was sampled from a woman in her twenties or thirties with active or convalescent COVID-19. The chain links TRBV24-1 to TRBJ2-3; 7 positions agree with TRBD2. Sequencing was done on a sample of peripheral blood. CDR3 DNA: TGTGCCACCAGTGACGGCGGACTAGGGGGCACAGATACGCAGTATTTT. This gives the protein CATSDGGLGGTDTQYF.